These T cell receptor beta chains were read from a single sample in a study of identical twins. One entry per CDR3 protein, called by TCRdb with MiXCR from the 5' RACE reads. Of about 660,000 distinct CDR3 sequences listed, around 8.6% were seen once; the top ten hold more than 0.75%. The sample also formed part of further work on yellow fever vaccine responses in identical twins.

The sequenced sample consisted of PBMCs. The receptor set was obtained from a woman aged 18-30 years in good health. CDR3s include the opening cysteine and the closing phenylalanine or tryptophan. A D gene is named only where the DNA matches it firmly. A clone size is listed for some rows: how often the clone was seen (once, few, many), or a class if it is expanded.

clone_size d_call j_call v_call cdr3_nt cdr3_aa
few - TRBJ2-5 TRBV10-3 TGTGCCATCAGTTCTGGGGCGGAGGGCCAAGAGACCCAGTACTTC CAISSGAEGQETQYF
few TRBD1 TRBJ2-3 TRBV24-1 TGTGCCACCAGTGATTTAAATCCACAGGGGATCACAGATACGCAGTATTTT CATSDLNPQGITDTQYF
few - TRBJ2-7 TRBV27 TGTGCCAGCAGTTTATCTCTGAGCACCTACGAGCAGTACTTC CASSLSLSTYEQYF
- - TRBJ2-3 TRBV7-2 TGTGCCAGCACCCGGGGCCGGGAGCGAAATACGCAGTATTTT CASTRGRERNTQYF
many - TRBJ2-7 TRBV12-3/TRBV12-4 TGTGCCAGCAGTTTAACGACAGACTCCTACGAGCAGTACTTC CASSLTTDSYEQYF
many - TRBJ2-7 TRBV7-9 TGTGCCAGCAGCTCCCGTAATGGTCACGGAAACGAGCAGTACTTC CASSSRNGHGNEQYF
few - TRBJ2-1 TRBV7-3 TGTGCCAGCAGCTTCGATAGCGTTCCCTACAATGAGCAGTTCTTC CASSFDSVPYNEQFF
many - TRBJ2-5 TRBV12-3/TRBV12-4 TGTGCCAGCAGTTTAGGGGGTCAGACCCAGTACTTC CASSLGGQTQYF
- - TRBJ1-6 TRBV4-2 TGTGCCAGCAGCCAACAGGGTATCGGCAATAATTCACCCCTCCACTTT CASSQQGIGNNSPLHF
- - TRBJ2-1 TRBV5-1 TGCGCCAGCAGCGACTACCTGAGCTCCTACAATGAGCAGTTCTTC CASSDYLSSYNEQFF
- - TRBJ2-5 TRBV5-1 TGCGCCAGCAGCGCCGACAGGCCTCAAGAGACCCAGTACTTC CASSADRPQETQYF
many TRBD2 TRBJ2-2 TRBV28 TGTGCCAGCAGTTTTACCGGGACTAGTTGGCCCGGGGAGCTGTTTTTT CASSFTGTSWPGELFF
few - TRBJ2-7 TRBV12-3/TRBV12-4 TGTGCCAGCAGTTTTTGGGACCCTACGGAGAGAGAGCAGTACTTC CASSFWDPTEREQYF
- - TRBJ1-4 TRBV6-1 TGTGCCAGCACCCTCCTCGGCGGAGATGAAAAACTGTTTTTT CASTLLGGDEKLFF
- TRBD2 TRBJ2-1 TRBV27 TGTGCCAGCAGTTTCCAGGGACTAGCCACGGTGGATGAGCAGTTCTTC CASSFQGLATVDEQFF
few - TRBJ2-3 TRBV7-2 TGTGCCAGCAGCGTAAGACTCCCCGGCGCAGATACGCAGTATTTT CASSVRLPGADTQYF
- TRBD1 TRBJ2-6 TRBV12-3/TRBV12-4 TGTGCCAGCACCGGACAGGGGGCAAAAACCTCTGGGGCCAACGTCCTGACTTTC CASTGQGAKTSGANVLTF
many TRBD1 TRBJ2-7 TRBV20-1 TGCAGTGCTAGTGCGGACAGGGAATCCTACGAGCAGTACTTC CSASADRESYEQYF
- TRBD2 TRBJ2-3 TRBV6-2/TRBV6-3 TGTGCCAGCAGTTACTCACAGCGGGAGGACGACACAGATACGCAGTATTTT CASSYSQREDDTDTQYF
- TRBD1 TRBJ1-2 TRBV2 TGTGCCAGCAGTGAAGATCGGGACAGGGGGCATCATGGCTACACCTTC CASSEDRDRGHHGYTF
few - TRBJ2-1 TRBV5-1 TGCGCCAGCAGCTTGACGGCGGGCAGAGGGACCTACAATGAGCAGTTCTTC CASSLTAGRGTYNEQFF
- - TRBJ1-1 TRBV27 TGTGCCAGCAGTTTCAAAGACTTGAACACTGAAGCTTTCTTT CASSFKDLNTEAFF
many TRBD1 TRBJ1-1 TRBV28 TGTGCCAGCAGTCAATCGACAGGGTCCGTTGACACTGAAGCTTTCTTT CASSQSTGSVDTEAFF
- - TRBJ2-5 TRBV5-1 TGCGCCAGCAGCTTGGAGCAGCCAGAGACCCAGTACTTC CASSLEQPETQYF
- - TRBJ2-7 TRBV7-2 TGTGCCAGCAGCTTAGGGGGGTTCGGCGCCCAGTACTTC CASSLGGFGAQYF
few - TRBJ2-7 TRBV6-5 TGTGCCAGCAGTTACTCGTCTAGCGTAACCGAGCAGTACTTC CASSYSSSVTEQYF
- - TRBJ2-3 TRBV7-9 TGTGCCAGCAGTACCCCGGGGACGTATTTT CASSTPGTYF
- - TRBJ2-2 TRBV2 TGTGCCAGCAGCCTGGGGGGGGCATCGAACACCGGGGAGCTGTTTTTT CASSLGGASNTGELFF
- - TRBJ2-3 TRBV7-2 TGTGCCAGCAGCTTTACAGAACTTAGCACAGATACGCAGTATTTT CASSFTELSTDTQYF
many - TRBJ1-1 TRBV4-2 TGTGCCAGCAGCCAGGACGGTGAAGCTTTCTTT CASSQDGEAFF
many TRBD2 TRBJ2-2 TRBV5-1 TGCGCCAGCAGCTTGGCCCTAGCGGGAGGACCGACCGGGGAGCTGTTTTTT CASSLALAGGPTGELFF
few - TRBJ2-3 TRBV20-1 TGCAGTGCTAGACCGCCGGTTAGCACAGATACGCAGTATTTT CSARPPVSTDTQYF
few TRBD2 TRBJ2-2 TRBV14 TGTGCCAGCAGCCAACGCGGGAGCATAGGGACCGGGGAGCTGTTTTTT CASSQRGSIGTGELFF
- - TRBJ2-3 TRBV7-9 TGTGCCAGCCCCGGGGCAGGGGAGAGCACAGATACGCAGTATTTT CASPGAGESTDTQYF
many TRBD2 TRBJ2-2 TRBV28 TGTGCCAGCGCTCCGGGGGGGCCAACCGGGGAGCTGTTTTTT CASAPGGPTGELFF
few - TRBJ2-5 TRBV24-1 TGTGCCACCAGTTCACCCCCGGACAGACCATACCAAGAGACCCAGTACTTC CATSSPPDRPYQETQYF
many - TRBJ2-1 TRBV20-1 TGCAGTGCCCATAGACCGTACAATGAGCAGTTCTTC CSAHRPYNEQFF
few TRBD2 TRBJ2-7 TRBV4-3 TGCGCCAGCAGCCGTGGTTCTAGCGGGAGCTACGAGCAGTACTTC CASSRGSSGSYEQYF
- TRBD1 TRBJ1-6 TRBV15 TGTGCCACCAGCAGAGTTTCACAGGGGATGACGCCCCTCCACTTT CATSRVSQGMTPLHF
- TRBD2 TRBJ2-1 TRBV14 TGTGCCAGCAGCCGCCGACTAGCGGGGGGGCCACACAATGAGCAGTTCTTC CASSRRLAGGPHNEQFF
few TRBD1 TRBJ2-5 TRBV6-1 TGTGCCAGCAGAACGACTCGGGACAGCCAAGAGACCCAGTACTTC CASRTTRDSQETQYF
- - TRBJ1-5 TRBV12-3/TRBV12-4 TGTGCCAGCAGATCGGACAAAGGCAATCAGCCCCAGCATTTT CASRSDKGNQPQHF
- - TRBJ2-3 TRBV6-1 TGTGCCAGCAGTCCGGGACTGCTTGACACAGATACGCAGTATTTT CASSPGLLDTDTQYF
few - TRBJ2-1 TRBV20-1 TGCAGTGCTACCCCCTTAGCCGACTCCTACAATGAGCAGTTCTTC CSATPLADSYNEQFF
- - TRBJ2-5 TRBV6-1 TGTGCCAGCAGAATCAGTGGACAAGAGACCCAGTACTTC CASRISGQETQYF
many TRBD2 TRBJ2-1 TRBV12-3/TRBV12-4 TGTGCCAGCAGACTAGCGGGGGCCTACAATGAGCAGTTCTTC CASRLAGAYNEQFF
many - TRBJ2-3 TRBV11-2 TGTGCCAGCAGCCCCCAGACAGGCCAAATGGCGGCGGGAAGCACAGATACGCAGTATTTT CASSPQTGQMAAGSTDTQYF
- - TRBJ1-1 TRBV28 TGTGCCAGCAGTTCCCTCGACAGGTGGGGGGTCTTT CASSSLDRWGVF
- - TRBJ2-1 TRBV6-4 TGTGCCAGCAGTCCGACAGGTCTCAATGAGCAGTTCTTC CASSPTGLNEQFF
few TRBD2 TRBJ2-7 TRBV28 TGTGCCAGCAGTTTACTAGCGGGCCCCTGGCAGCAGTACTTC CASSLLAGPWQQYF
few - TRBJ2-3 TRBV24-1 TGTGCCACCCGATCAGGGGCGACTAGCACAGATACGCAGTATTTT CATRSGATSTDTQYF
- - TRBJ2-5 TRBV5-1 TGCGCCAGCAGCCTGAGGACAACATGGGAGACCCAGTACTTC CASSLRTTWETQYF
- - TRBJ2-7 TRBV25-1 TGTGCCAGCACCCAAAGCGGCTTAAACTACGAGCAGTACTTC CASTQSGLNYEQYF